This T cell receptor (beta chain) stems from a study of blood T cell repertoires in COVID-19. Study summary: Italy, Spain and the United States were the sources of the convalescent and acute COVID-19 samples. T cells, B-cell-depleted T cells, or PBMCs provided the cDNA or gDNA that served as material.

Methods used by the authors: Estimation of nucleated cell counts was performed using reference gene primer amplification. Assay used: immunoSEQ multiplex PCR; TCRdb lists only in-frame clones, some missing. The DNA was the basis for D and trimming; V, J and clone size are from that table. Seen here are tens of thousands of clones, around four fifths observed once, and the top ten hold approximately 15%. The CDR3 has 14 amino acids. Germline V gene data show CDR1 as SNHLY and CDR2 as FYNNEI. V was clipped by 10 bases and J by 0 bases, with 10 bases between them. The gene calls are TRBV2 and TRBJ2-6, with D unclear. The sequence was collected from a human donor in a cohort sampled during active COVID-19. The sample was peripheral blood. Here the CDR3 reads CANTPPSGANVLTF. DNA for the CDR3: TGTGCCAATACACCTCCCTCTGGGGCCAACGTCCTGACTTTC.